This is a list of T cell receptor beta chains from one sample in a study of CD8+ T cells in alopecia areata. The assay was immunoSEQ multiplex PCR, and TCRdb's table has in-frame clones only and misses some. The sample has more than 90,000 clones; about three fifths are singletons. The sample was CD8+ T cells sorted from blood, taken at week 24, from a patient treated with tofacitinib. Receptor source: a human donor with alopecia areata. CDR3s include the opening cysteine and the closing phenylalanine or tryptophan. Fields, in order: J gene, D gene, V gene, clone size, CDR3 DNA, CDR3 protein. D genes are given only for firm matches. Size tells how often a clone was seen (once, few, many) or the class of an expanded clone, and some rows leave it out.

TRBJ1-2	TRBD1	TRBV7-9	-	TGTGCCAGCACCGGACAGGGGCAGGGCTACACCTTC	CASTGQGQGYTF
TRBJ2-6	-	TRBV4-2	-	TGTGCCAGCAGCCAAGACAGCTCTGGGGCCAACGTCCTGACTTTC	CASSQDSSGANVLTF
TRBJ2-3	-	TRBV5-1	-	TGCGCCAGCAGCTTGACCGGGGGCCGGTACACAGATACGCAGTATTTT	CASSLTGGRYTDTQYF
TRBJ1-2	-	TRBV29-1	-	TGCAGCGTTGCCGACCTCACTAACTATGGCTACACCTTC	CSVADLTNYGYTF
TRBJ1-2	-	TRBV27	-	TGTGCCAGCAGCGTCACCGTGGACCCGAACTATGGCTACACCTTC	CASSVTVDPNYGYTF
TRBJ1-1	-	TRBV5-6	-	TGTGCCAGCAGTTCCGTGGGAGGGGCTTTCTTT	CASSSVGGAFF
TRBJ2-3	-	TRBV6-5	few	TGTGCCAGCAGAGGGCCAGACAGGCGCACAGATACGCAGTATTTT	CASRGPDRRTDTQYF
TRBJ2-3	-	TRBV10-3	-	TGTGCCATCGGGGCTTTCCTACGCACAGATACGCAGTATTTT	CAIGAFLRTDTQYF
TRBJ2-1	-	TRBV9	-	TGTGCCAGCAGCTTGGACGAGGGCCATGAGCAGTTCTTC	CASSLDEGHEQFF
TRBJ2-5	-	TRBV30	-	TGTGCCTGGAGCTATTTAGGACAGCAACAAGAGACCCAGTACTTC	CAWSYLGQQQETQYF
TRBJ1-5	-	TRBV7-9	-	TGTGCCAGCAGCTTCGGGGGAGAAAATCAGCCCCAGCATTTT	CASSFGGENQPQHF